The 8 T cell receptor beta chains reported below all come from one sample, sequenced in a study of cytomegalovirus exposure and HLA in healthy donors. Primers included in the PCR were 60 Vbeta and 13 Jbeta primers. Sequencing was performed with immunoSEQ multiplex PCR; in TCRdb, only in-frame clones are kept and a portion is missing. The sample's table shows approximately 79,000 clones. The sequenced material came from PBMCs. All receptors come from a boy between 5 and 17 years old in good health and CMV-seronegative.

The chain carries TRBV4-3 and TRBJ2-7, with a weak D call TRBD2 (6 bases). Germline CDR1 is LGHNA and CDR2 is YSLEER. V was shortened by 1 base and J by 2 bases, with 15 bases between the two germline ends. The CDR3 covers 16 residues. The CDR3 protein is CASSQGGRESPYEQYF. The CDR3 bases are TGCGCCAGCAGCCAAGGGGGACGGGAGTCCCCCTACGAGCAGTACTTC.

This chain's CDR3 is CASSRSSSYGYTF. CDR3 DNA sequence: TGTGCCAGCAGCCGGAGCTCCAGCTATGGCTACACCTTC. The chain carries TRBV9 and TRBJ1-2; no definite D call. Trimming removed 4 bases from V and 4 bases from J, with 11 bases in between. The germline V gene encodes CDR1 SGDLS and CDR2 YYNGEE. This CDR3 has 13 residues.

V and J are TRBV29-1 and TRBJ1-6, with TRBD1 as a possible D gene (5 bases). The V end lost 6 bases, the J end lost 10 bases, and 16 bases lay between the germline ends. The germline CDR1 and CDR2 sequences are SQVTM and ANQGSEA. This CDR3 spans 13 amino acids. Here the CDR3 DNA reads TGCAGCGTGCGGGACTCTATTGACTCACCCCTCCACTTT. Translated, it gives CSVRDSIDSPLHF.

The chain links TRBV30 to TRBJ2-3; possibly TRBD1 for D (6 bases). Germline V CDR1 and CDR2: GTSNPN, SVGIG (reference sequence). V lost 2 bases, J lost 6 bases, and 15 bases lay in between. This CDR3 spans 14 amino acids. The CDR3 coding sequence is TGTGCCTGGAGTCCGACACCTACAGGGGATACGCAGTATTTT. Translated: CAWSPTPTGDTQYF.

The J gene is TRBJ2-7, the V gene TRBV29-1; D is unresolved. The germline V gene has CDR1 SQVTM and CDR2 ANQGSEA. The CDR3 contains 12 residues. V lost 3 bases, J lost 0 bases, and 6 bases lay in between. Here the CDR3 reads CSVEETSYEQYF. The CDR3 nucleotides are TGCAGCGTTGAGGAGACCTCCTACGAGCAGTACTTC.

The chain combines TRBV29-1 with TRBJ2-7, with D possibly being TRBD1 (5 bases). The V gene's germline CDR1 is SQVTM and CDR2 ANQGSEA. Trimming left V 5 bases short and J 4 bases short, with 15 bases between. There are 13 residues in the CDR3. The CDR3 spells CSVYSRAPYEQYF. CDR3 DNA sequence: TGCAGCGTTTATTCCAGGGCTCCATACGAGCAGTACTTC.

V usage is TRBV9 and J usage is TRBJ1-2; a weak D match, TRBD1 (6 bases). Germline V gene sequence: CDR1 SGDLS, CDR2 YYNGEE. V lost 0 bases to trimming and J lost 6 bases, with 21 bases between them. The CDR3 sequence is 17 residues long. DNA of the CDR3: TGTGCCAGCAGCGTAGGGGGGGGGCAGGGTTATTTGGATGGCTACACCTTC. Translating gives CASSVGGGQGYLDGYTF.

The rearrangement links TRBV7-6 to TRBJ2-2; a weak D match, TRBD2 (5 bases). The V end was cut by 6 bases, the J end by 3 bases, with 11 bases between. CDR3 size: 14 residues. Germline assignment: CDR1 SGHVS and CDR2 FNYEAQ. CDR3 region: CASRAGADTGELFF. In DNA, the CDR3 is TGTGCCAGCAGGGCGGGCGCGGACACCGGGGAGCTGTTTTTT.